Following are 14 T cell receptor beta chains from one sample sequenced in a study of shared clonotypes between healthy human individuals. TCRdb's table, derived via immunoSEQ multiplex PCR, lists solely in-frame clones and lacks some. Here the sample spans a few million clones, approximately 90% being singletons. The specimen sequenced was naive CD4+ T cells sorted from blood. The subset here: CD45RA+ positively selected. The receptors come from a man aged 18 to 35 in good health.

The chain carries TRBV6-1 and TRBJ1-5, with TRBD1 as a possible D gene (5 bases). The V gene lost 5 bases and the J gene lost 3 bases, with 11 bases spanning the gap. Per germline, CDR1 MNHNS and CDR2 SASEGT. The CDR3 runs 14 residues. The DNA of the CDR3 is TGTGCCAGCAGTACGACAGCTTTCAATCAGCCCCAGCATTTT. Protein sequence: CASSTTAFNQPQHF.

The rearrangement uses TRBV5-6 and TRBJ1-6, with no clear D. V lost 5 bases to trimming and J lost 7 bases, with 13 bases between them. The CDR3 spans 14 residues. CDR1 is SGHDT, CDR2 YYEEEE, per germline. The CDR3 DNA reads as TGTGCCAGCAGTATTTATACATTAAATTCACCCCTCCACTTT. This sequence encodes CASSIYTLNSPLHF.

This clone was found once. The rearrangement joins TRBV2 to TRBJ2-7; 7 bases agree with TRBD2. The CDR3 has 13 amino acids. Unmatched junction bases numbered 3, after V lost 6 bases and J lost 1 base. The germline gives CDR1 SNHLY, CDR2 FYNNEI. CDR3 nucleotide sequence: TGTGCCAGCAGGGGGGGGGATTCCTACGAGCAGTACTTC. It yields the protein CASRGGDSYEQYF. Filled out from reference TRBV2 and TRBJ2-7, the complete variable domain reads EPEVTQTPSHQVTQMGQEVILRCVPISNHLYFYWYRQILGQKVEFLVSFYNNEISEKSEIFDDQFSVERPDGSNFTLKIRSTKLEDSAMYFCASRGGDSYEQYFGPGTRLTVT.

The V gene is TRBV7-8, the J gene TRBJ1-5; D is undetermined. The CDR3 length is 15 residues. The ends were cut back, 3 bases at V and 4 bases at J, with 13 bases in the middle. CDR1 and CDR2 (germline): SGHVS, FQNEAQ. In DNA, the CDR3 is TGTGCCAGCAGCTTTATCGGTGTTATGAATCAGCCCCAGCATTTT. This translates into CASSFIGVMNQPQHF.

A word on this clone: The identical CDR3 is also encoded by other nucleotide sequences in the sample. The rearrangement joins TRBV28 to TRBJ2-3; TRBD1 aligns across 10 bases. CDR3 length: 15 amino acids. V lost 3 bases to trimming and J lost 3 bases; unmatched junction nucleotides: 3. Germline V gene sequence: CDR1 MDHEN, CDR2 SYDVKM. The CDR3 is CASSFGDRGTDTQYF. Written as DNA, the CDR3 is TGTGCCAGCAGTTTTGGGGACAGGGGTACAGATACGCAGTATTTT. Using reference TRBV28 and TRBJ2-3 for the parts outside the CDR3, the full variable domain is DVKVTQSSRYLVKRTGEKVFLECVQDMDHENMFWYRQDPGLGLRLIYFSYDVKMKEKGDIPEGYSVSREKKERFSLILESASTNQTSMYLCASSFGDRGTDTQYFGPGTRLTVL.

V usage is TRBV7-9 and J usage is TRBJ1-4, with D possibly TRBD1 on 5 matching bases. V was clipped by 0 bases and J by 7 bases, with 9 bases between them. The CDR3 consists of 14 residues. The germline V gene encodes CDR1 SEHNR and CDR2 FQNEAQ (reference sequence). The CDR3 coding sequence is TGTGCCAGCAGCTTAGCGGAGGGGCCTGAAAAACTGTTTTTT. It yields the protein CASSLAEGPEKLFF.

The rearrangement joins TRBV15 to TRBJ1-1; the D gene is possibly TRBD1 (6 bases). Trimming stripped 1 base from V and 1 base from J, with 13 bases between. The CDR3 has 16 residues. Germline loops: CDR1 LNHNV, CDR2 YYDKDF (reference sequence). The CDR3 DNA sequence: TGTGCCACCAGCAGAGTCCCTTACAGGGCGAACACTGAAGCTTTCTTT. Protein: CATSRVPYRANTEAFF.

The chain recombines TRBV4-3 with TRBJ2-2, with D unclear. The ends were cut back, 0 bases at V and 3 bases at J, with 5 bases in the middle. The germline V gene encodes CDR1 LGHNA and CDR2 YSLEER. The CDR3 sequence is 14 residues long. The CDR3 bases are TGCGCCAGCAGCCAAGAACCCGACACCGGGGAGCTGTTTTTT. It is translated as CASSQEPDTGELFF.

The chain links TRBV2 to TRBJ2-1, with TRBD2 matching 8 bases. Trimming at V came to 8 bases and at J to 10 bases, leaving 13 bases not matched to a gene. Germline V gene sequence: CDR1 SNHLY, CDR2 FYNNEI. This CDR3 comprises 14 residues. CDR3 coding DNA: TGTGCCAGCTCCCCAGCGGGGGACGCAGGGGAGCAGTTCTTC. This codes for CASSPAGDAGEQFF. Supplemented by reference TRBV2 and TRBJ2-1, the full variable domain reads EPEVTQTPSHQVTQMGQEVILRCVPISNHLYFYWYRQILGQKVEFLVSFYNNEISEKSEIFDDQFSVERPDGSNFTLKIRSTKLEDSAMYFCASSPAGDAGEQFFGPGTRLTVL.

The gene calls are TRBV6-5 and TRBJ2-7, with D perhaps matching TRBD1 (5 bases). Germline V gene lookup returns CDR1 MNHEY and CDR2 SVGAGI. The ends were cut back, 7 bases at V and 7 bases at J, with 14 bases in the middle. This CDR3 comprises 12 residues. The CDR3 loop reads CASKRQGNEQYF. The CDR3 bases are TGTGCCAGCAAGCGTCAGGGTAATGAGCAGTACTTC.

This rearrangement joins TRBV15 to TRBJ2-5; 10 bases match TRBD2. This CDR3 comprises 15 residues. Trimming at V came to 5 bases and at J to 1 base, leaving 4 bases not matched to a gene. The germline gives CDR1 LNHNV, CDR2 YYDKDF (reference sequence). The CDR3 loop is CATSRTSGFQETQYF. The CDR3 DNA follows: TGTGCCACCAGCCGGACTAGCGGATTCCAAGAGACCCAGTACTTC. The full variable domain, its missing parts supplied by reference TRBV15 and TRBJ2-5, is DAMVIQNPRYQVTQFGKPVTLSCSQTLNHNVMYWYQQKSSQAPKLLFHYYDKDFNNEADTPDNFQSRRPNTSFCFLDIRSPGLGDTAMYLCATSRTSGFQETQYFGPGTRLLVL.

The J gene is TRBJ2-3, the V gene TRBV7-2; unclear D gene. CDR3 length: 14 amino acids. V was shortened by 2 bases and J by 4 bases, with 10 bases between the two germline ends. Germline loops: CDR1 SGHTA, CDR2 FQGNSA. CDR3 sequence reads: CASSLSMPPDTQYF. The CDR3 DNA is TGTGCCAGCAGCTTAAGCATGCCCCCAGATACGCAGTATTTT.

The rearrangement links TRBV6-1 to TRBJ1-1; D gene uncertain. Trimming left V 6 bases short and J 8 bases short, with 13 bases between. The CDR3 consists of 12 residues. Germline CDR1 reads MNHNS; CDR2 reads SASEGT. In DNA, the CDR3 is TGTGCCAGCAGAGACGGATTAGGCGAAGCTTTCTTT. This encodes CASRDGLGEAFF.

V and J are TRBV10-3 and TRBJ2-3; 8 nucleotides match TRBD1. The junction had 4 bases not matched to a gene; V was cut back by 6 bases and J by 2 bases. CDR1 is ENHRY and CDR2 is SYGVKD in the germline V gene. This CDR3 comprises 14 residues. The CDR3 sequence is CAIRATGVTDTQYF. For the CDR3, the DNA is TGTGCCATCAGAGCGACAGGGGTCACAGATACGCAGTATTTT.